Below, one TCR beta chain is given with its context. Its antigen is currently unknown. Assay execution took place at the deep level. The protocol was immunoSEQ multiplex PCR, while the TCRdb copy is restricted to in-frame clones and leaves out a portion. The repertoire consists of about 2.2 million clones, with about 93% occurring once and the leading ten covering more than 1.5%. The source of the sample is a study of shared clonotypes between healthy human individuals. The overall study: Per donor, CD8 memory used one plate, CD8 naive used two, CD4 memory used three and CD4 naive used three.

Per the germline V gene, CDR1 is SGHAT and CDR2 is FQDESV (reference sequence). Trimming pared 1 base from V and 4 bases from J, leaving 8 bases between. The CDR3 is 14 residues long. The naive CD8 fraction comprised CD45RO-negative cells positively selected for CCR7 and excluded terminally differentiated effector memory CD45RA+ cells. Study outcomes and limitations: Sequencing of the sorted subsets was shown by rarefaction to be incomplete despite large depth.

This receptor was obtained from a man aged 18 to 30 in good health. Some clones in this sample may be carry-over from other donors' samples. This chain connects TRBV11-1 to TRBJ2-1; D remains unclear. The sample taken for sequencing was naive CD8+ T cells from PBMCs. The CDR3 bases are TGTGCCAGCAGCTTAGAGAGGCGGTACAATGAGCAGTTCTTC. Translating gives CASSLERRYNEQFF.